This TCR beta chain was sequenced in a study of neurological immune-mediated disorders. This clonotype was found many times. The authors made cDNA by 5'RACE with 10-nucleotide random UMIs. TCRdb processed the 5' RACE reads anew with MiXCR; each CDR3 protein has one entry. Among more than 50,000 distinct CDR3 sequences listed, about 3.4% were seen once. V dropped 4 bases and J dropped 4 bases, with 9 bases sitting between them. The CDR3 consists of 13 residues. Looked up from germline, CDR1 is SNHLY and CDR2 is FYNNEI. Sequenced input: PBMCs. This chain links TRBV2 with TRBJ2-3, with D maybe TRBD1 (5 bases). The TCR was taken from a woman aged 60-75 years with multiple sclerosis. CDR3 loop: CASSAQGPDTQYF. The CDR3 coding sequence is TGTGCCAGCAGTGCCCAGGGCCCAGATACGCAGTATTTT.